This T cell receptor beta chain was captured by sequencing in a study of blood T cell repertoires in COVID-19. CDR3 length: 15 amino acids. CDR1 is SNHLY and CDR2 is FYNNEI in the germline V gene. V trimming: 7 bases; J trimming: 0 bases; junction bases outside the gene matches: 4. Only in-frame clones appear in the TCRdb table, and some are missing; sequencing was by immunoSEQ multiplex PCR. The table has some 130,000 clones, around three quarters seen once; the top ten hold under 14%. This TCR was sampled from a human donor in a cohort sampled during active COVID-19. J is TRBJ2-2 and V is TRBV2; TRBD2 aligns across 8 bases. The sample consisted of peripheral blood. The CDR3 reads CASKFGGANTGELFF. In nucleotides, the CDR3 is TGTGCCAGCAAATTCGGGGGGGCGAACACCGGGGAGCTGTTTTTT. The complete variable domain, with remaining parts taken from reference TRBV2 and TRBJ2-2, reads EPEVTQTPSHQVTQMGQEVILRCVPISNHLYFYWYRQILGQKVEFLVSFYNNEISEKSEIFDDQFSVERPDGSNFTLKIRSTKLEDSAMYFCASKFGGANTGELFFGEGSRLTVL.